This T cell receptor beta chain is drawn from a study of cytomegalovirus exposure and HLA in healthy donors. V lost 6 bases and J 5 bases, leaving 13 bases between the germline ends. Germline lookup yields CDR1 MDHEN and CDR2 SYDVKM. The CDR3 loop spans 13 amino acids. This PCR relied on a set of 60 Vbeta primers and 13 Jbeta primers. TCRdb keeps only in-frame clones here, not all; method: immunoSEQ multiplex PCR. Recorded here are around 190,000 clones; the top ten clones represent about 0.9%. The sequence was collected from a young woman in good health and CMV-seropositive. The sequencing input was PBMCs. This chain uses TRBV28 with TRBJ2-5, with D perhaps TRBD1 (6 bases). This CDR3 is CASRKQGPETQYF. The CDR3 bases are TGTGCCAGCAGGAAACAGGGTCCGGAGACCCAGTACTTC.